This TCR beta chain was captured in a study of blood T cell repertoires in COVID-19. Overall study: Both acute and convalescent COVID-19 samples were obtained from the United States, Italy and Spain.

Trimming shortened V by 6 bases and J by 10 bases, and 15 bases separated the two germline ends. The CDR3 runs to 12 residues. Libraries were prepared by immunoSEQ multiplex PCR; TCRdb keeps only in-frame clonotypes and omits some of them. This table holds about 260,000 clones, around nine tenths found once. Input material: peripheral blood. V and J are TRBV12-3 or TRBV12-4 and TRBJ1-1, with TRBD1 as a possible D gene (5 bases). The source of this sequence is a man aged 30 to 39 with active or convalescent COVID-19. CDR3 protein: CASSSMGGPAFF. The DNA for the CDR3 is TGTGCCAGCAGCTCAATGGGGGGTCCAGCTTTCTTT.